The 10 T cell receptor beta chains below all came from one sample that was sequenced in a study of T-cell reconstitution after alpha-beta-depleted transplantation in children. The library targeted TCRbeta and was prepared with unique molecular identifiers. One entry per CDR3 protein results from TCRdb running MiXCR on the PCR reads. The sample has 260,000 or so distinct CDR3 sequences, more than 10% seen once. The sequenced sample was PBMCs from the stem cell graft donor, obtained from the stem cell graft. Receptor source: a human donor who donated a stem cell graft to a child with acute lymphoblastic leukemia.

The chain has TRBV7-8 and TRBJ2-7; 7 bases are a match to TRBD1. The CDR3 has 15 residues. The germline CDR1 and CDR2 sequences are SGHVS and FQNEAQ. V dropped 5 bases and J dropped 2; count of bases not matched to a gene: 9. DNA of the CDR3: TGTGCCAGCAGCCTCGGACAGGCAGTGGCCTACGAGCAGTACTTC. Translating it yields CASSLGQAVAYEQYF.

This clonotype was detected many times. The chain combines TRBV5-1 with TRBJ2-1, with a tentative D call TRBD1 (5 bases). V was pared by 2 bases and J by 2 bases, with 8 bases between. The CDR3 covers 14 residues. Germline V lookup: CDR1 SGHRS, CDR2 YFSETQ. The CDR3 nucleotides read TGCGCCAGCAGCTTCCCAGGGCCCTACAATGAGCAGTTCTTC. Amino acid sequence: CASSFPGPYNEQFF.

This clonotype was observed a few times. The V gene is TRBV20-1, the J gene TRBJ2-7, with D perhaps given as TRBD1 or TRBD2 (5 bases each). The V gene's germline CDR1 is DFQATT and CDR2 SNEGSKA (reference sequence). The CDR3 loop spans 14 amino acids. The ends were cut back, 6 bases at V and 5 bases at J, with 20 bases in the middle. In nucleotides, the CDR3 is TGCAGTGCCAGCGAGGGGCGTTTTTTTAACGAGCAGTACTTC. This translates into CSASEGRFFNEQYF.

The sample holds many counts of this clonotype. The chain joins TRBV6-2 or TRBV6-3 to TRBJ2-2; tentatively, D is TRBD1 or TRBD2 (5 bases each). V was shortened by 7 bases and J by 4 bases, with 13 bases between the two germline ends. Germline lookup yields CDR1 MNHEY and CDR2 SVGEGT. The CDR3 consists of 14 residues. The CDR3 sequence: CASNFREITGELFF. The CDR3 DNA follows: TGTGCCAGCAATTTCAGGGAGATCACCGGGGAGCTGTTTTTT.

In this sample, this clonotype turned up a few times. CDR3 coding DNA: TGTGCCAGCAGCTTAGTACGGGAGGCCCCCTACAATGAGCAGTTCTTC. It encodes CASSLVREAPYNEQFF. This chain links TRBV7-2 with TRBJ2-1, with TRBD2 matching over 7 bases. CDR3 length: 16 residues. The germline V gene encodes CDR1 SGHTA and CDR2 FQGNSA. V shed 1 base and J 2 bases; nucleotides not matched to a gene: 5.

The table lists this clonotype with a few counts. The chain is built from TRBV6-5 and TRBJ1-5, with D perhaps matching TRBD1 (5 bases). Germline V lookup: CDR1 MNHEY, CDR2 SVGAGI. The V end was cut by 2 bases, the J end by 5 bases, with 7 bases between. This CDR3 has 13 residues. The CDR3 DNA reads as TGTGCCAGCAGTTACGGGGGTCATCAGCCCCAGCATTTT. It yields the protein CASSYGGHQPQHF.

This clonotype was recorded many times. The V call is TRBV4-2, the J call TRBJ2-3; 7 positions agree with TRBD2. With 0 bases clipped from V and 6 bases from J, the junction kept 18 bases outside the gene matches. CDR1 LGHNA and CDR2 YNFKEQ come from the germline V gene. This CDR3 has 19 amino acids. The CDR3 DNA reads TGTGCCAGCAGCCAAGATTCGGAGCGGGCTAGCGGAGGGGCTGATACGCAGTATTTT. Protein sequence: CASSQDSERASGGADTQYF.

This clonotype was seen ten or more times. The chain carries TRBV5-1 and TRBJ1-1; D is unclear. Trimming shortened V by 0 bases and J by 2 bases, and 8 bases separated the two germline ends. CDR3 length: 14 residues. From germline, CDR1 is SGHRS and CDR2 YFSETQ. CDR3 residues: CASSLARLNTEAFF. DNA for the CDR3: TGCGCCAGCAGCTTGGCCCGCCTTAACACTGAAGCTTTCTTT.

This clonotype was recorded many times. The genes are TRBV21-1 and TRBJ1-2; TRBD1 is the table's D call, not checked against the DNA. TRBV21-1 is a recognized pseudogene. The CDR3 consists of 13 residues. The CDR3 nucleotides are TGTGCCAGCAGCAAAGCTGCAGGGTGGGGCTACACCTTC. Protein product: CASSKAAGWGYTF.

The V and J genes are TRBV7-2 and TRBJ1-5, with TRBD1 matching 10 bases. The CDR3 is 17 amino acids. Germline CDR1 and CDR2: SGHTA and FQGNSA. V dropped 4 bases and J dropped 3; count of bases not matched to a gene: 9. CDR3 in DNA: TGTGCCAGCAGCTCCCCGGGACAGGGGATCCTCAATCAGCCCCAGCATTTT. Encoded protein: CASSSPGQGILNQPQHF.